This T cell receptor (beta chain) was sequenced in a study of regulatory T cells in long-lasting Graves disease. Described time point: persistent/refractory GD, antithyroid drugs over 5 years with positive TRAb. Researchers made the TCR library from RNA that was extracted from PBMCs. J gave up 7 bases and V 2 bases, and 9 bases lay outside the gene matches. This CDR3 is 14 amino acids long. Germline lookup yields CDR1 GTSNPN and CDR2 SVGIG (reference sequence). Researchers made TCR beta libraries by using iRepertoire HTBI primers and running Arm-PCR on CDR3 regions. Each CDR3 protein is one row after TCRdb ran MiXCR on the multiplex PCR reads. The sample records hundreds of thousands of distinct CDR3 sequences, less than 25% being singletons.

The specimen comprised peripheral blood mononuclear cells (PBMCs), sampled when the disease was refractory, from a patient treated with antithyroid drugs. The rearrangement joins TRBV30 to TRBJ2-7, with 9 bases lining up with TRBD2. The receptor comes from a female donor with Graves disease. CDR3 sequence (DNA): TGTGCCTGGAGTCCCGCGGGCGGGAGGGTTGAGCAGTACTTC. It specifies CAWSPAGGRVEQYF.